Each of the 19 T cell receptor beta chains below was sequenced from the same sample in a study of STAT5B mutations in CD4+ large granular lymphocyte leukemia. Produced via immunoSEQ multiplex PCR; TCRdb's table is partial and in-frame only. The profile shows about 25,000 clones, 60% to 80% of them singletons. The sequenced material came from CD4+ T cells from blood buffy coats. The receptors come from a human donor in good health.

The chain recombines TRBV7-2 with TRBJ2-3; the D gene is possibly TRBD2 (6 bases). V lost 7 bases and J 2 bases, leaving 16 bases between the germline ends. This CDR3 comprises 15 residues. The germline gives CDR1 SGHTA, CDR2 FQGNSA. CDR3 residues: CASTRARTTTDTQYF. The CDR3 DNA sequence: TGTGCCAGCACCCGGGCCAGGACTACCACAGATACGCAGTATTTT.

The genes are TRBV7-9 and TRBJ1-1, with no clear D. The CDR3 contains 15 residues. CDR1 and CDR2 (germline): SEHNR, FQNEAQ (reference sequence). The germline V and J ends were trimmed by 0 bases and 2 bases, with 10 bases remaining between them. The CDR3 protein is CASSLAGWGNTEAFF. In DNA form, the CDR3 reads TGTGCCAGCAGCTTAGCAGGGTGGGGAAACACTGAAGCTTTCTTT. The complete variable domain, with remaining parts taken from reference TRBV7-9 and TRBJ1-1, reads DTGVSQNPRHKITKRGQNVTFRCDPISEHNRLYWYRQTLGQGPEFLTYFQNEAQLEKSRLLSDRFSAERPKGSFSTLEIQRTEQGDSAMYLCASSLAGWGNTEAFFGQGTRLTVV.

This clone came up once. The chain recombines TRBV7-2 with TRBJ1-3; tentatively, D is TRBD1 (6 bases). The germline gives CDR1 SGHTA, CDR2 FQGNSA. Trimming stripped 1 base from V and 1 base from J, with 11 bases between. The CDR3 is 16 residues long. The CDR3: CASSLGIQGSGNTIYF. CDR3 sequence (DNA): TGTGCCAGCAGCTTAGGAATACAGGGTTCTGGAAACACCATATATTTT.

This clone was observed a few times. This chain uses TRBV28 with TRBJ2-7; 7 nucleotides align to TRBD2. Germline-derived CDR1 and CDR2 are MDHEN and SYDVKM. Unmatched junction bases numbered 10, after V lost 11 bases and J lost 3 bases. The CDR3 has 13 amino acids. CDR3 residues: CACGSRPLYEQYF. The DNA of the CDR3 is TGTGCCTGCGGGAGTCGGCCTCTCTACGAGCAGTACTTC.

The V gene is TRBV18, the J gene TRBJ1-1; D is possibly TRBD1 (6 bases). V was pared by 4 bases and J by 3 bases, with 12 bases between. The CDR3 covers 14 residues. CDR1 and CDR2 (germline): KGHSH, LQKENI. The CDR3 DNA is TGTGCCAGCTCACTAACGGACAGTTACACTGAAGCTTTCTTT. Translation gives CASSLTDSYTEAFF.

The sample holds one count of this clone. The J gene is TRBJ2-5, the V gene TRBV7-8; TRBD1 might be the D (6 bases). Germline V gives CDR1 SGHVS, CDR2 FQNEAQ. V lost 2 bases and J 2 bases, leaving 21 bases between the germline ends. The CDR3 runs 18 residues. CDR3 DNA sequence: TGTGCCAGCAGCTTAAGGATCCTGGTGAAGGGACAACAAGAGACCCAGTACTTC. It encodes CASSLRILVKGQQETQYF.

V gene TRBV27 combines with J gene TRBJ2-5; the match to TRBD2 covers 12 bases. The germline gives CDR1 MNHEY, CDR2 SMNVEV (reference sequence). The CDR3 is 17 residues long. The V gene end was trimmed by 2 bases and the J gene end by 0 bases; junction bases not matched to a gene: 4. CDR3 region: CASSLGLAGGYQETQYF. CDR3 coding DNA: TGTGCCAGCAGTTTAGGGCTAGCGGGAGGGTACCAAGAGACCCAGTACTTC.

This chain uses TRBV7-2 with TRBJ2-5; 9 bases are a match to TRBD1. The ends lost 8 bases at V and 1 base at J; junction bases unmatched: 2. There are 13 residues in the CDR3. Germline-derived CDR1 and CDR2 are SGHTA and FQGNSA. CDR3 in DNA: TGTGCCAGCTTGGACAGGGGCCAAGAGACCCAGTACTTC. Translated: CASLDRGQETQYF.

By share, this clone counts as medium-sized. CDR3 in amino acids: CASSLNGLAGDYEQYF. The CDR3 DNA reads as TGTGCCAGCAGCTTAAATGGACTAGCGGGGGACTACGAGCAGTACTTC. This rearrangement joins TRBV7-2 to TRBJ2-7; 13 bases are shared with TRBD2. The CDR3 contains 16 residues. The V segment lost 2 bases and the J segment 3 bases; nucleotides outside the gene matches: 4. CDR1 SGHTA and CDR2 FQGNSA come from the germline V gene.

V gene TRBV5-1 combines with J gene TRBJ2-2, with 11 positions matching TRBD1. With V trimmed by 4 bases and J by 4 bases, 9 bases remained unmatched. Germline loops: CDR1 SGHRS, CDR2 YFSETQ. This CDR3 spans 17 amino acids. CDR3 nucleotide sequence: TGCGCCAGCAGCCTGATGGACAGGGGGCGCAGCACCGGGGAGCTGTTTTTT. Protein product: CASSLMDRGRSTGELFF.

The rearrangement links TRBV5-1 to TRBJ1-5; the match to TRBD1 covers 9 bases. Germline V gives CDR1 SGHRS, CDR2 YFSETQ. CDR3 length: 15 amino acids. The ends lost 4 bases at V and 6 bases at J; junction bases unmatched: 8. CDR3 loop: CASSKAGQGGQPQHF. CDR3 in DNA: TGCGCCAGCAGCAAAGCGGGACAGGGAGGTCAGCCCCAGCATTTT. Together with reference TRBV5-1 and TRBJ1-5, the CDR3 gives the full variable domain: KAGVTQTPRYLIKTRGQQVTLSCSPISGHRSVSWYQQTPGQGLQFLFEYFSETQRNKGNFPGRFSGRQFSNSRSEMNVSTLELGDSALYLCASSKAGQGGQPQHFGDGTRLSIL.

The V gene is TRBV7-9, the J gene TRBJ1-5; tentatively, D is TRBD1 (5 bases). CDR3 size: 15 residues. Germline CDR1 is SEHNR and CDR2 is FQNEAQ (reference sequence). Between the trimmed V and J ends, which lost 3 bases and 3 bases, there was a span of 12 bases. The CDR3 loop reads CASSFHRTLNQPQHF. The CDR3 nucleotides are TGTGCCAGCAGCTTTCACAGGACCCTCAATCAGCCCCAGCATTTT.

V and J are TRBV7-2 and TRBJ2-1, with 14 bases fitting TRBD2. This CDR3 is 18 amino acids long. In germline, CDR1 is SGHTA, CDR2 FQGNSA. V was clipped by 6 bases and J by 3 bases; unmatched bases: 10. CDR3 sequence: CASSLRSGTSGGYNEQFF. The CDR3 nucleotides read TGTGCCAGCAGTTTACGGTCCGGGACTAGCGGGGGCTACAATGAGCAGTTCTTC.

This sequence joins TRBV5-4 and TRBJ1-6; the match to TRBD1 covers 7 bases. The CDR3 length is 15 residues. Looked up from germline, CDR1 is SGHNT and CDR2 is YYREEE (reference sequence). The V segment lost 0 bases and the J segment 10 bases; nucleotides outside the gene matches: 7. The CDR3 sequence is CASSLGGTEGSPLHF. The CDR3 DNA sequence: TGTGCCAGCAGCTTGGGCGGGACAGAAGGCTCACCCCTCCACTTT. Complete variable domain (other parts from reference TRBV5-4 and TRBJ1-6): ETGVTQSPTHLIKTRGQQVTLRCSSQSGHNTVSWYQQALGQGPQFIFQYYREEENGRGNFPPRFSGLQFPNYSSELNVNALELDDSALYLCASSLGGTEGSPLHFGNGTRLTVT.

This clone came up a few times. The rearrangement uses TRBV6-5 and TRBJ1-5; tentatively, D is TRBD1 (6 bases). V was pared by 7 bases and J by 3 bases, with 13 bases between. CDR1 is MNHEY and CDR2 is SVGAGI in the germline V gene. The length of the CDR3 is 14 residues. This CDR3 is CASIPDSFNQPQHF. CDR3 nucleotide sequence: TGTGCCAGCATCCCGGACAGCTTCAATCAGCCCCAGCATTTT.

This chain uses TRBV21-1 with TRBJ2-7. TRBV21-1 is reported as a pseudogene. The CDR3 loop spans 17 amino acids. In DNA form, the CDR3 reads TGTGCCAGCAGCTCTTCTGTATTGAATTTGGGGTCCTACGAGCAGTACGTC. The encoded protein is CASSSSVLNLGSYEQYV.

This chain connects TRBV15 to TRBJ2-5; a possible D gene is TRBD2 (5 bases). The length of the CDR3 is 15 residues. Germline V lookup: CDR1 LNHNV, CDR2 YYDKDF (reference sequence). V lost 0 bases, J lost 5 bases, and 13 bases lay in between. The CDR3 coding sequence is TGTGCCACCAGCAGAGAAAATAGAGGGTTGGAGACCCAGTACTTC. It is translated as CATSRENRGLETQYF.

This clone was observed a single time. The chain links TRBV5-1 to TRBJ1-3; D is uncertain. Between the trimmed V and J ends, which lost 0 bases and 0 bases, there was a span of 7 bases. This CDR3 comprises 15 residues. Germline loops: CDR1 SGHRS, CDR2 YFSETQ. DNA for the CDR3: TGCGCCAGCAGCTTGGACAGCTTCTCTGGAAACACCATATATTTT. It yields the protein CASSLDSFSGNTIYF.

This chain uses TRBV9 with TRBJ2-7; possible D gene TRBD1, 5 bases. In germline, CDR1 is SGDLS, CDR2 YYNGEE. The CDR3 is 15 amino acids. Trimming cost V 5 bases and J 2 bases, with 17 bases left between them. The CDR3 nucleotides read TGTGCCAGCAGTCTCACAGGAGTCGCGACCTACGAGCAGTACTTC. Translating it yields CASSLTGVATYEQYF.